A single sample gave rise to the 24 T cell receptor beta chains below, sequenced in a study of identical twins. TCRdb re-analysed the 5' RACE reads in MiXCR, keeping a single row per CDR3 protein. The data hold about 450,000 distinct CDR3 sequences, with less than 20% observed a single time. Material: naive T cells sorted from blood. Receptors originate from a man aged 50-60 years in good health.

CDR3 sequence reads: CASSPVIFRSGTMNTEAFF. In DNA form, the CDR3 reads TGTGCCAGCAGTCCCGTAATATTCCGTTCCGGGACAATGAACACTGAAGCTTTCTTT. This chain uses TRBV28 with TRBJ1-1; possible D gene TRBD1, 6 bases. V was clipped by 5 bases and J by 0 bases, with 25 bases between them. The CDR3 spans 19 residues. CDR1 and CDR2 from the germline V gene are MDHEN and SYDVKM. The whole variable domain, filled in from reference TRBV28 and TRBJ1-1, reads DVKVTQSSRYLVKRTGEKVFLECVQDMDHENMFWYRQDPGLGLRLIYFSYDVKMKEKGDIPEGYSVSREKKERFSLILESASTNQTSMYLCASSPVIFRSGTMNTEAFFGQGTRLTVV.

This clonotype came up a few times. This chain links TRBV12-3 or TRBV12-4 with TRBJ2-1, with a tentative D call TRBD1 (5 bases). There are 15 residues in the CDR3. The V gene lost 1 base and the J gene lost 5 bases, with 12 bases spanning the gap. CDR3 sequence reads: CASSLGRRTNNEQFF. CDR3 bases: TGTGCCAGCAGTTTAGGAAGACGGACAAACAATGAGCAGTTCTTC.

This clonotype has a count of ten or more. This chain links TRBV27 with TRBJ2-1; D call uncertain. V was cut by 3 bases and J by 5 bases, with 8 bases left in between. This CDR3 spans 13 amino acids. Germline V gives CDR1 MNHEY, CDR2 SMNVEV (reference sequence). The CDR3 region is CASSFGQHNEQFF. CDR3 sequence (DNA): TGTGCCAGCAGTTTTGGGCAACACAATGAGCAGTTCTTC.

This clonotype has just a few counts. The chain carries TRBV29-1 and TRBJ2-3; no firm D call. The CDR3 length is 13 residues. V was cut by 4 bases and J by 4 bases, with 12 bases left in between. The V gene's germline CDR1 is SQVTM and CDR2 ANQGSEA. CDR3 sequence reads: CSVVVGFADTQYF. CDR3 nucleotides: TGCAGCGTTGTTGTCGGATTCGCAGATACGCAGTATTTT.

A single count supports this clonotype. V and J are TRBV6-5 and TRBJ2-5; D is ambiguous. Between the trimmed V and J ends, which lost 2 bases and 1 base, there was a span of 8 bases. The length of the CDR3 is 14 residues. Germline-derived CDR1 and CDR2 are MNHEY and SVGAGI. The CDR3: CASSYTVIQETQYF. The CDR3 bases are TGTGCCAGCAGTTACACAGTAATCCAAGAGACCCAGTACTTC.

This clonotype was recorded many times. This chain uses TRBV7-2 with TRBJ2-1, with D perhaps TRBD1 (5 bases). Per the germline V gene, CDR1 is SGHTA and CDR2 is FQGNSA. V lost 0 bases and J 3 bases, leaving 6 bases between the germline ends. The CDR3 is made up of 14 amino acids. This CDR3 is CASSLAGRYNEQFF. The CDR3 DNA is TGTGCCAGCAGCTTAGCGGGGCGCTACAATGAGCAGTTCTTC.

This clonotype has more than one count but fewer than ten. The chain carries TRBV5-5 and TRBJ2-1; D remains unclear. Germline V lookup: CDR1 SGHKS, CDR2 YYEKEE (reference sequence). This CDR3 contains 15 residues. V shed 0 bases and J shed 10 bases, with 17 bases lying between them. In DNA, the CDR3 is TGTGCCAGCAGCTTGGATCAGGCGCCGTATCTCGAGCAGTTCTTC. It yields the protein CASSLDQAPYLEQFF.

The chain couples TRBV29-1 to TRBJ2-3; D is ambiguous. Germline CDR1 and CDR2: SQVTM and ANQGSEA. This CDR3 contains 14 residues. The V and J ends lost 4 bases and 3 bases respectively, with 14 bases between them. The CDR3 sequence: CSVAFNAVTDTQYF. The CDR3 DNA follows: TGCAGCGTTGCGTTCAATGCGGTTACAGATACGCAGTATTTT.

This chain joins TRBV4-3 and TRBJ1-2; 8 bases line up with TRBD1. This CDR3 has 19 amino acids. Trimming at V came to 0 bases and at J to 2 bases, leaving 14 bases not matched to a gene. Germline CDR1 and CDR2: LGHNA and YSLEER. The CDR3 region is CASSQEVASGGPLNYGYTF. For the CDR3, the DNA is TGCGCCAGCAGCCAAGAGGTGGCGTCAGGGGGCCCCTTAAACTATGGCTACACCTTC.

This clonotype has only a few counts. V usage is TRBV10-3 and J usage is TRBJ2-6; unclear D gene. CDR3 size: 16 residues. Germline V gives CDR1 ENHRY, CDR2 SYGVKD. V lost 2 bases to trimming and J lost 0 bases, with 8 bases between them. CDR3: CAISEPVSSGANVLTF. The CDR3 nucleotides are TGTGCCATCAGTGAGCCGGTCAGCTCTGGGGCCAACGTCCTGACTTTC.

In regard to this clonotype: One end of the junction fails to match germline, which may point to a read error. The chain joins TRBV5-5 to TRBJ2-5; D gene unclear. Germline CDR1 and CDR2: SGHKS and YYEKEE (reference sequence). The CDR3 is 15 residues long. CDR3 residues: CASSSPQGIEETQSF. CDR3 nucleotides: TGTGCCAGCAGCTCCCCCCAAGGTATCGAAGAGACCCAGTCCTTC.

At least ten counts were recorded for this clonotype. The V gene is TRBV15, the J gene TRBJ2-7; D possibly corresponds to TRBD1 (5 bases). The length of the CDR3 is 14 residues. Germline loops: CDR1 LNHNV, CDR2 YYDKDF (reference sequence). Trimming stripped 2 bases from V and 6 bases from J, with 14 bases between. CDR3 sequence (DNA): TGTGCCACCAGCAGACACGACAGCGCCTCCGAGCAGTACTTC. Translation: CATSRHDSASEQYF.

This clonotype was picked up a small number of times. The chain employs TRBV4-3 and TRBJ1-1, with 7 bases fitting TRBD1. The length of the CDR3 is 16 residues. The V gene end was trimmed by 1 base and the J gene end by 0 bases; junction bases not matched to a gene: 5. Germline CDR1 and CDR2: LGHNA and YSLEER. CDR3 residues: CASSQVTGVLNTEAFF. Here the CDR3 DNA reads TGCGCCAGCAGCCAAGTCACAGGGGTTCTGAACACTGAAGCTTTCTTT.

The CDR3, as DNA: TGTGCCAGCAGCCCCTGGGGGGAGGGCCGGAACGAGCAGTACTTC. Amino acids: CASSPWGEGRNEQYF. The chain links TRBV7-9 to TRBJ2-7; 7 bases match TRBD2. This CDR3 spans 15 amino acids. CDR1 and CDR2 (germline): SEHNR, FQNEAQ (reference sequence). V lost 5 bases to trimming and J lost 5 bases; unmatched junction nucleotides: 12.

This clonotype has more than one count but fewer than ten. V and J are TRBV5-1 and TRBJ2-5; TRBD1 matches 11 bases. The CDR3 is 16 amino acids. Trimming took 4 bases from V and 2 from J; bases not matched to a gene: 7. CDR1 SGHRS and CDR2 YFSETQ come from the germline V gene. The CDR3 coding sequence is TGCGCCAGCAGCGCGGGGACAGGGGGGATGCAAGAGACCCAGTACTTC. It is translated as CASSAGTGGMQETQYF.

A few counts support this clonotype. The CDR3 spells CASSLAGGPHEQFF. In DNA, the CDR3 is TGTGCCAGCAGTTTAGCGGGAGGGCCACATGAGCAGTTCTTC. The chain combines TRBV7-3 with TRBJ2-1; TRBD2 matches at 11 bases. From germline, CDR1 is SGHTA and CDR2 FQGTGA. CDR3 length equals 14 residues. Unmatched junction bases numbered 6, after V lost 6 bases and J lost 8 bases.

This clonotype appeared many times. The chain is built from TRBV5-1 and TRBJ2-5; TRBD2 matches at 11 bases. Trimming cost V 3 bases and J 4 bases; bases outside gene matches: 14. Looked up from germline, CDR1 is SGHRS and CDR2 is YFSETQ. The CDR3 runs to 18 residues. CDR3: CASSSGLAGEPWRETQYF. In DNA, the CDR3 is TGCGCCAGCAGCTCCGGACTAGCGGGCGAACCATGGCGAGAGACCCAGTACTTC.

This clonotype was observed a handful of times. The chain is built from TRBV5-6 and TRBJ2-1; D gene ambiguous. The germline V gene has CDR1 SGHDT and CDR2 YYEEEE. The V end was cut by 0 bases, the J end by 9 bases, with 10 bases between. The CDR3 runs to 13 residues. CDR3 coding DNA: TGTGCCAGCAGCTTGGGATCGTGGGTTGAGCAGTTCTTC. Translating it yields CASSLGSWVEQFF.

The CDR3 sequence: CASSTVYTEAFF. CDR3 bases: TGTGCCAGCAGTACCGTGTACACTGAAGCTTTCTTT. The J gene is TRBJ1-1, the V gene TRBV28, with no clear D. This CDR3 region has 12 residues. The V gene lost 5 bases and the J gene lost 3 bases, with 7 bases spanning the gap. Germline lookup yields CDR1 MDHEN and CDR2 SYDVKM.

The sample holds many counts of this clonotype. This chain uses TRBV6-2 or TRBV6-3 with TRBJ2-7; D is perhaps TRBD2 (5 bases). The CDR3 contains 11 residues. V lost 2 bases and J lost 7, with 6 bases in between. Germline V gene sequence: CDR1 MNHEY, CDR2 SVGEGT. CDR3 bases: TGTGCCAGCAGTTACCGGAGGGAGCAGTACTTC. As protein: CASSYRREQYF.

The chain carries TRBV12-3 or TRBV12-4 and TRBJ2-7, with TRBD2 matching over 13 bases. The CDR3 is 16 amino acids. Trimming took 6 bases from V and 4 from J; bases not matched to a gene: 9. Here the CDR3 reads CASSTSGGAYRYEQYF. DNA for the CDR3: TGTGCCAGCAGCACTAGCGGGGGGGCCTATAGGTACGAGCAGTACTTC.

This clonotype was recorded many times. The chain links TRBV7-2 to TRBJ2-5; TRBD2 aligns across 9 bases. The CDR3 has 15 residues. With V trimmed by 4 bases and J by 5 bases, 8 bases remained unmatched. CDR1 is SGHTA, CDR2 FQGNSA, per germline. The CDR3 DNA is TGTGCCAGCAGCTCGGGACTAGCCGGTGGTGAGACCCAGTACTTC. It translates to CASSSGLAGGETQYF.

This clonotype was detected a few times. V is TRBV12-3 or TRBV12-4 and J is TRBJ2-7, with a weak D call TRBD1 (6 bases). This CDR3 contains 14 residues. V was shortened by 3 bases and J by 2 bases, with 11 bases between the two germline ends. The CDR3 reads CASSFGGQPYEQYF. Written as DNA, the CDR3 is TGTGCCAGCAGTTTTGGGGGCCAGCCCTACGAGCAGTACTTC.

In its sample, this clonotype was seen a few times. One end of the junction does not line up with germline, which may come from a read error. The chain has TRBV5-1 and TRBJ1-1; D unresolved. This CDR3 has 13 amino acids. Germline values: CDR1 SGHRS, CDR2 YFSETQ. The CDR3 region has the DNA TGCGCCAGCAGCTTGGCCGGTCTTTCTGACGCTTTCTTT. It is translated as CASSLAGLSDAFF. Based on the CDR3 plus reference TRBV5-1 and TRBJ1-1, the full variable domain is KAGVTQTPRYLIKTRGQQVTLSCSPISGHRSVSWYQQTPGQGLQFLFEYFSETQRNKGNFPGRFSGRQFSNSRSEMNVSTLELGDSALYLCASSLAGLSDAFFGQGTRLTVV.